This TCR beta chain was obtained from a study of T cell repertoires in cytomegalovirus infection. Overall study context: Matching HLA type and CMV infection were both indicated by public TCR beta signatures. Study results and caveats: Dominating the ex vivo response were TCR beta clonotypes that were CMV-specific and HLA-C-restricted. Totalled public TCR beta family frequency picked out people who carried CMV plus the relevant HLA.

MiXCR, run by TCRdb on the reads, gives a single entry per CDR3 protein. The table records 250,000 or so distinct CDR3 sequences, around 12% of them present only once. As to this clonotype: Antigen unknown.

This TCR came from a human donor in good health (CMV status not recorded). Some clones in this sample may be carry-over from other donors' samples. Sequences were obtained from PBMCs.

CDR3 sequence: CASGRYEQYF. CDR3 in DNA: TGTGCCAGCGGACGTTACGAGCAGTACTTC. The rearrangement uses TRBV6-1 and TRBJ2-7; D unresolved. The CDR3 covers 10 residues. V was shortened by 8 bases and J by 4 bases, with 6 bases between the two germline ends. The germline V gene has CDR1 MNHNS and CDR2 SASEGT.